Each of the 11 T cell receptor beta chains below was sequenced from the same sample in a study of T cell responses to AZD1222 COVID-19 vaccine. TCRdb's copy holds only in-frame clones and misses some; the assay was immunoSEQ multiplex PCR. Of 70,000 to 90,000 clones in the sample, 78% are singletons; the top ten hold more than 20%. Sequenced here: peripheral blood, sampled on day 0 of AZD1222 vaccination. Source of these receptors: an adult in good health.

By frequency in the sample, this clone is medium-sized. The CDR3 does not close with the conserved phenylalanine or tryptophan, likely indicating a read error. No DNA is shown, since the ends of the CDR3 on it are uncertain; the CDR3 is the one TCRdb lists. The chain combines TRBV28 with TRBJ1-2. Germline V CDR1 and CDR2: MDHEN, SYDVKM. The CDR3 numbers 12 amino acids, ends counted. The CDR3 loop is CASSLYGGDKMI.

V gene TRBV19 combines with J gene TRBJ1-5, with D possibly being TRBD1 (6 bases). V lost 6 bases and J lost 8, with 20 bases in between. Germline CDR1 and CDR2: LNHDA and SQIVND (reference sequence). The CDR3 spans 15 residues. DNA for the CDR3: TGTGCCAGTAGCGACACGGGTTTAGGGGGTGAGCCCCAGCATTTT. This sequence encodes CASSDTGLGGEPQHF.

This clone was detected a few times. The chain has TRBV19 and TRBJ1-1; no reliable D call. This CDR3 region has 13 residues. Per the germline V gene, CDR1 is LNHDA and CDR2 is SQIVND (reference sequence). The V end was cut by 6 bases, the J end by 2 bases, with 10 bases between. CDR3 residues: CASSWRRNTEAFF. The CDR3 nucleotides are TGTGCCAGTAGCTGGCGAAGAAACACTGAAGCTTTCTTT.

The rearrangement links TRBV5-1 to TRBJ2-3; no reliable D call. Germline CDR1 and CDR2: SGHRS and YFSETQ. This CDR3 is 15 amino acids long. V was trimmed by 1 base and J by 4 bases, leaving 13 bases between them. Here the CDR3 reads CASSLSSLGPDTQYF. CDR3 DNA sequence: TGCGCCAGCAGCTTGAGTAGCCTAGGGCCAGATACGCAGTATTTT.

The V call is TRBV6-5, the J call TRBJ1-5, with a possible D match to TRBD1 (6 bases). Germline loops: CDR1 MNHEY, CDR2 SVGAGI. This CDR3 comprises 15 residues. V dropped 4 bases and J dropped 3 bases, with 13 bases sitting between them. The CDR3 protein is CASSLTGSLNQPQHF. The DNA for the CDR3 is TGTGCCAGCAGTTTAACAGGGTCCCTCAATCAGCCCCAGCATTTT.

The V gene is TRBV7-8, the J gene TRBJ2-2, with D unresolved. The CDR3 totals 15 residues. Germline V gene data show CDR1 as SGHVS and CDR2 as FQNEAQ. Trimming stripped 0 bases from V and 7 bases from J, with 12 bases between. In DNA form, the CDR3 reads TGTGCCAGCAGCTTAGCCGGCACAAAACTCGGGGAGCTGTTTTTT. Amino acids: CASSLAGTKLGELFF.

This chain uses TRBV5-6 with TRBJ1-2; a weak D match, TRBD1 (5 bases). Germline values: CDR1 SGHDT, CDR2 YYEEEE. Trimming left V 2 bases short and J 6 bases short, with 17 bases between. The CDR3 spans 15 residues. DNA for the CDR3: TGTGCCAGCAGCTTCGGGACCGCAGAGGTACATGGCTACACCTTC. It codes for CASSFGTAEVHGYTF.

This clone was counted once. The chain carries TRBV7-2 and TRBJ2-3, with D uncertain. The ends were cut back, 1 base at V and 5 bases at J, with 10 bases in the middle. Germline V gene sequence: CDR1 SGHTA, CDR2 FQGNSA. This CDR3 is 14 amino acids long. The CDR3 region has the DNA TGTGCCAGCAGCTTAGTACAGACAAGAGATACGCAGTATTTT. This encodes CASSLVQTRDTQYF.

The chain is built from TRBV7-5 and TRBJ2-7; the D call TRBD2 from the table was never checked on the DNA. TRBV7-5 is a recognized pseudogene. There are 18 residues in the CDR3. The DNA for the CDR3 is TGTGTCAGAAGCCTGCCCCCCGTCTGGACTAGCGATTCCTACGAGCAGTACTTC. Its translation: CVRSLPPVWTSDSYEQYF.

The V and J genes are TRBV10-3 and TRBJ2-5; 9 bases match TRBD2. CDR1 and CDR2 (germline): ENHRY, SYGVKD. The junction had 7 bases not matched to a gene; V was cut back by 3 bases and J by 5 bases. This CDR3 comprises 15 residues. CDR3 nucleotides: TGTGCCATCAGTGAACGGGGCGGGAGGGGCGAGACCCAGTACTTC. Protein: CAISERGGRGETQYF.

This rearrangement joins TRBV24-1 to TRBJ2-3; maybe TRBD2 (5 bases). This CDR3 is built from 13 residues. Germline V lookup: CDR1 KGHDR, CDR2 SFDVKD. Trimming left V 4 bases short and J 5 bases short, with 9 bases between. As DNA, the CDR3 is TGTGCCACCAGTGACTGGGAGTTAGATACGCAGTATTTT. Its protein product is CATSDWELDTQYF.